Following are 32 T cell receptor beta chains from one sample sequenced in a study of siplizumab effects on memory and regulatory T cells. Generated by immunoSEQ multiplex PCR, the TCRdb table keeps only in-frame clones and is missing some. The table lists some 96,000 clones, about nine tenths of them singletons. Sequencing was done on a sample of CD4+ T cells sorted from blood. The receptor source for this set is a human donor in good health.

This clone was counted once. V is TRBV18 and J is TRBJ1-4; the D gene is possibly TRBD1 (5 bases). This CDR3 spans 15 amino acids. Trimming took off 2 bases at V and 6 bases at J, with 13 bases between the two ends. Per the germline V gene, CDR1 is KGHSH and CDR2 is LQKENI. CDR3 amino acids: CASSPRAGMYEKLFF. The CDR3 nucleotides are TGTGCCAGCTCACCAAGGGCAGGGATGTATGAAAAACTGTTTTTT.

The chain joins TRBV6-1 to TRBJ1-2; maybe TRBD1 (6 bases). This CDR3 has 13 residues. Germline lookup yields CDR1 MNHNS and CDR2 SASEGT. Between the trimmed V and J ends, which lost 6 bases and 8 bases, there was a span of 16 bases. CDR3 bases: TGTGCCAGCAGGTTCCAGGGGTCGGACGGCTACACCTTC. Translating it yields CASRFQGSDGYTF.

The CDR3 here is CASSSTGSDIQYF. CDR3 coding DNA: TGCGCCAGCAGTTCGACAGGGTCGGACATTCAGTACTTC. The chain couples TRBV5-1 to TRBJ2-4; 7 bases align to TRBD1. V trimming: 5 bases; J trimming: 8 bases; junction bases outside the gene matches: 7. From germline, CDR1 is SGHRS and CDR2 YFSETQ. This CDR3 contains 13 residues.

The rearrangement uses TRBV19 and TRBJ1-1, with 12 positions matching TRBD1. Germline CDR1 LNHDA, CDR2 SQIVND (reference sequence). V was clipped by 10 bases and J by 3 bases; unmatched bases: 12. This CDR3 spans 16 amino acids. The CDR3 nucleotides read TGTGCCACTAAGGGGGGACAGGGGGCCCCGTACACTGAAGCTTTCTTT. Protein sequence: CATKGGQGAPYTEAFF.

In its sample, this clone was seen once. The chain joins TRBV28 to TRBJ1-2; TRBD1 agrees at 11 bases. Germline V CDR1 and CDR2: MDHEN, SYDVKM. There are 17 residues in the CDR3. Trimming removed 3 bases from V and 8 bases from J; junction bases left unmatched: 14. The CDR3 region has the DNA TGTGCCAGCAGTTTCGCGGGCGGTGGACAGGGGGCCCTCGGCTACACCTTC. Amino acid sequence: CASSFAGGGQGALGYTF.

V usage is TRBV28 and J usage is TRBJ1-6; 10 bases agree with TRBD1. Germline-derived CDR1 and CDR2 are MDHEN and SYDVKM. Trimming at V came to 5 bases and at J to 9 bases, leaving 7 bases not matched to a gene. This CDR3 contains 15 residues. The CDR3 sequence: CASSDRGRKFSPLHF. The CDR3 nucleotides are TGTGCCAGCAGTGACAGGGGGCGGAAATTTTCACCCCTCCACTTT.

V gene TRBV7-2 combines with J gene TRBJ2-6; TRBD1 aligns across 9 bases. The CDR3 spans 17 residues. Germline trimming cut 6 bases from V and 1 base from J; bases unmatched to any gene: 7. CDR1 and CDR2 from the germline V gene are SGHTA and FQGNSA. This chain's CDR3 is CASRATGGVSGANVLTF. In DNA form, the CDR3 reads TGTGCCAGCAGGGCTACAGGGGGCGTTTCTGGGGCCAACGTCCTGACTTTC.

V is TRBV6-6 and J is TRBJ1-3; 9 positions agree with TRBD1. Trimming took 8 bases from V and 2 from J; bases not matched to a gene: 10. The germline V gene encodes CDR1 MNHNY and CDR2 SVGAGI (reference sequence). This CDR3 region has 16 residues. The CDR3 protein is CASERRQGEAGNTIYF. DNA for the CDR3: TGTGCCAGCGAGCGAAGACAGGGGGAGGCTGGAAACACCATATATTTT.

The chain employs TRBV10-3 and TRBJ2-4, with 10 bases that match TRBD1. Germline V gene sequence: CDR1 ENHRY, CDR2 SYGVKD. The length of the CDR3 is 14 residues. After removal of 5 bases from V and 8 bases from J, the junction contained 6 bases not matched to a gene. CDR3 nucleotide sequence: TGTGCCATCAGTCGGGACAGGGGTGCGGACATTCAGTACTTC. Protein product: CAISRDRGADIQYF.

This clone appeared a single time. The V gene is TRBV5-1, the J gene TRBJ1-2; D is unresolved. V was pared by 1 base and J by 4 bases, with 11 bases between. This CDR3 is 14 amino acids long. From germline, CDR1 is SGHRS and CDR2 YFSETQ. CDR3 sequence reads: CASSLIPATYGYTF. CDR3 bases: TGCGCCAGCAGCTTGATTCCAGCAACCTATGGCTACACCTTC. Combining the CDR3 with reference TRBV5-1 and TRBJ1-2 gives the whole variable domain KAGVTQTPRYLIKTRGQQVTLSCSPISGHRSVSWYQQTPGQGLQFLFEYFSETQRNKGNFPGRFSGRQFSNSRSEMNVSTLELGDSALYLCASSLIPATYGYTFGSGTRLTVV.

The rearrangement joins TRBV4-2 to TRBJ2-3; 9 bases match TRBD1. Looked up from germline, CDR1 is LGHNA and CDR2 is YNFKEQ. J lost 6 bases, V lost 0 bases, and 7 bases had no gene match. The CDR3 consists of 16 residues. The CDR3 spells CASSQEAGQGRDTQYF. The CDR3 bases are TGTGCCAGCAGCCAAGAGGCGGGACAGGGACGGGATACGCAGTATTTT.

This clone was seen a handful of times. CDR3 nucleotides: TGTGCCAGCAGTTACCGTCGGACAGGGGCTTGGGCACCCCTCCACTTT. This encodes CASSYRRTGAWAPLHF. The gene calls are TRBV6-5 and TRBJ1-6, with 9 nucleotides matching TRBD1. Germline CDR1 is MNHEY and CDR2 is SVGAGI. This CDR3 is built from 16 residues. V shed 2 bases and J 11 bases; nucleotides not matched to a gene: 10.

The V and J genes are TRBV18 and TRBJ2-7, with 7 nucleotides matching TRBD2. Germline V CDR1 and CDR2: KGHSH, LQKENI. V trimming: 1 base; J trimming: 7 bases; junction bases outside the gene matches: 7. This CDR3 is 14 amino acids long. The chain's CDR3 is CASSPLATGGEQYF. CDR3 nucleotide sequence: TGTGCCAGCTCACCACTCGCTACGGGGGGAGAGCAGTACTTC.

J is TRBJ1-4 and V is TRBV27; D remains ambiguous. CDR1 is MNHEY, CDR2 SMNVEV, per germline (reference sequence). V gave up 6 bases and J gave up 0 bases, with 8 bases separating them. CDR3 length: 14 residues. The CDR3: CASSSMATNEKLFF. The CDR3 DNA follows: TGTGCCAGCAGCTCCATGGCAACTAATGAAAAACTGTTTTTT. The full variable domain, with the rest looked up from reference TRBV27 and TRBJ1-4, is EAQVTQNPRYLITVTGKKLTVTCSQNMNHEYMSWYRQDPGLGLRQIYYSMNVEVTDKGDVPEGYKVSRKEKRNFPLILESPSPNQTSLYFCASSSMATNEKLFFGSGTQLSVL.

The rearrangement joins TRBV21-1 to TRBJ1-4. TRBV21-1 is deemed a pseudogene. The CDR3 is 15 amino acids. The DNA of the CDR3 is TGTGCCAGCACAGCGGGGGGCAACTCCGGGGGAAAACTGTTTTTT. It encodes CASTAGGNSGGKLFF.

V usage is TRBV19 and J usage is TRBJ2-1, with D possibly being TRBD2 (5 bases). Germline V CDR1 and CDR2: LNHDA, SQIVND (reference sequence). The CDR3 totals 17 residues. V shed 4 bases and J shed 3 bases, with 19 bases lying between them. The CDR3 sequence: CASSTPPRSGHYNEQFF. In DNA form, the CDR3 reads TGTGCCAGTAGTACTCCCCCGAGGAGCGGCCACTACAATGAGCAGTTCTTC.

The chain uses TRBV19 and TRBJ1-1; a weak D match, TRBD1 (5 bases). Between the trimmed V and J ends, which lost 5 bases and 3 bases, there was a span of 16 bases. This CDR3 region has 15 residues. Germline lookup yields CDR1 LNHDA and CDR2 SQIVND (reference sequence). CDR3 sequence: CASSPKTPGHTEAFF. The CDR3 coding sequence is TGTGCCAGTAGTCCAAAGACCCCGGGGCACACTGAAGCTTTCTTT.

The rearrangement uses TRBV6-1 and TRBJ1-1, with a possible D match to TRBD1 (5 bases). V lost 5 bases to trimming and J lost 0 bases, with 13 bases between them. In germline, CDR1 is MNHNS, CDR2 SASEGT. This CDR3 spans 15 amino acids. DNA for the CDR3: TGTGCCAGCAGTAGGGGTGTGAATGTGAACACTGAAGCTTTCTTT. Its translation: CASSRGVNVNTEAFF.

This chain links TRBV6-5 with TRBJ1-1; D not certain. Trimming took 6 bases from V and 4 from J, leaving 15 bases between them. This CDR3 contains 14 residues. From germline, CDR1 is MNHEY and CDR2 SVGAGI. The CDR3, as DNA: TGTGCCAGCAGCCCTGACGTTCGAGGCACTGAAGCTTTCTTT. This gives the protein CASSPDVRGTEAFF.

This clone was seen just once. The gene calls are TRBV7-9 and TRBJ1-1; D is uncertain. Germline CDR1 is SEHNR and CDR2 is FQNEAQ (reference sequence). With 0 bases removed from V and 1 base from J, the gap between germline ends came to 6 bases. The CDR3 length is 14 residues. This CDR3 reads CASSLAPPNTEAFF. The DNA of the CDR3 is TGTGCCAGCAGCTTAGCGCCGCCGAACACTGAAGCTTTCTTT.

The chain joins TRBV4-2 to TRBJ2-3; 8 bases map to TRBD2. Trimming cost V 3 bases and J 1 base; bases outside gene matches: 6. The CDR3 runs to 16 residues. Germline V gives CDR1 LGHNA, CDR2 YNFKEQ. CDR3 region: CASSQSGGWGTDTQYF. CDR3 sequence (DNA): TGTGCCAGCAGCCAGTCGGGGGGGTGGGGCACAGATACGCAGTATTTT.

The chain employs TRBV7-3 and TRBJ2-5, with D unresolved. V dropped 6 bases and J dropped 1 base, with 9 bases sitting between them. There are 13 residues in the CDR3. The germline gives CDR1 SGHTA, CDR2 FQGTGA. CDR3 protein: CASSPTFQETQYF. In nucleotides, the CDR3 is TGTGCCAGCAGTCCTACCTTCCAAGAGACCCAGTACTTC.

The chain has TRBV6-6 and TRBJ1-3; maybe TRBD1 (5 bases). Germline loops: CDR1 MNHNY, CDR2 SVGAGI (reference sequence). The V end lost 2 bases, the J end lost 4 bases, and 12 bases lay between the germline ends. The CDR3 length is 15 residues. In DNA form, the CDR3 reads TGTGCCAGCAGTTACGTACAGGCGTTAGGAAACACCATATATTTT. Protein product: CASSYVQALGNTIYF.

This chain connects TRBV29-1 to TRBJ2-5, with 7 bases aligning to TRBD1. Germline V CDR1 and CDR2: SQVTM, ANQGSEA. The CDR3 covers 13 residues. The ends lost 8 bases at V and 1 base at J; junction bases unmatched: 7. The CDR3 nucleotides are TGCAGCTCCATCGGACAGGTCCAAGAGACCCAGTACTTC. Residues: CSSIGQVQETQYF.

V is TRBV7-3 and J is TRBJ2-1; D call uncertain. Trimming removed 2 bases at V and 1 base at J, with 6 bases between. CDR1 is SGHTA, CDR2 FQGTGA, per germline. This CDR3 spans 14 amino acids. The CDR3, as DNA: TGTGCCAGCAGCTTAGCGGCTTCCTACAATGAGCAGTTCTTC. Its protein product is CASSLAASYNEQFF.

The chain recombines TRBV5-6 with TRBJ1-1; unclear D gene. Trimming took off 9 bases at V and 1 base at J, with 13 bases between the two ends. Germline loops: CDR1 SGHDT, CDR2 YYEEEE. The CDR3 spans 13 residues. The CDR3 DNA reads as TGTGCCACCCATTCGCGGCCGAACACTGAAGCTTTCTTT. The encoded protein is CATHSRPNTEAFF.

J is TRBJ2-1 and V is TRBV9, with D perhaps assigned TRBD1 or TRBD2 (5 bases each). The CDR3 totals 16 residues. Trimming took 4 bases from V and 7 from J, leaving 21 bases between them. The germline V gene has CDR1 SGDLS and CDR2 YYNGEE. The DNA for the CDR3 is TGTGCCAGCAGCTTTGGGACGGTGCCCTTGGGGAATGAGCAGTTCTTC. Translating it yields CASSFGTVPLGNEQFF.

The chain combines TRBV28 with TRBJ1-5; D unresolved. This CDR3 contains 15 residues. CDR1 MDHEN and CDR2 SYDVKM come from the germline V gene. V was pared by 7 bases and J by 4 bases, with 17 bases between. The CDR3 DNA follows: TGTGCCAGCACCCCGGACCTAAGAGGAAATCAGCCCCAGCATTTT. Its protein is CASTPDLRGNQPQHF.

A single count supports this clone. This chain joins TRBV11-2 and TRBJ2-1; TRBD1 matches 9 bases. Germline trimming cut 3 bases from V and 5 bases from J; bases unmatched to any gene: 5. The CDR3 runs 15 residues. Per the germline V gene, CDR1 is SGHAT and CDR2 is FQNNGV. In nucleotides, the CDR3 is TGTGCCAGCAGCTTCCGGGACAGGGTCGACAATGAGCAGTTCTTC. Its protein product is CASSFRDRVDNEQFF.

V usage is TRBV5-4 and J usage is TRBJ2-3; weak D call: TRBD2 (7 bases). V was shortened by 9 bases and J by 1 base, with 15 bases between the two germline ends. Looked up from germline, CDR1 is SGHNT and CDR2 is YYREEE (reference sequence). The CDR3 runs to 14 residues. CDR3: CATGEGGGTDTQYF. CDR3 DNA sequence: TGTGCCACCGGGGAGGGGGGGGGCACAGATACGCAGTATTTT.

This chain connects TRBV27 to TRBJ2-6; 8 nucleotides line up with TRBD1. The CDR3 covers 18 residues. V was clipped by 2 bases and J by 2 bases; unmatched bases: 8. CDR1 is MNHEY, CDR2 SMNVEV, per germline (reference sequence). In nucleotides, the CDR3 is TGTGCCAGCAGTTTAAAGGACAGGGTTTTAACTGGGGCCAACGTCCTGACTTTC. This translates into CASSLKDRVLTGANVLTF.

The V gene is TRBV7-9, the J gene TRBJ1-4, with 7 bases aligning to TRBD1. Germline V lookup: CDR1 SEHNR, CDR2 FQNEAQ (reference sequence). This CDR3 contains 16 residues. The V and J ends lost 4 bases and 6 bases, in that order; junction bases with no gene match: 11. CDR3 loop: CASSSDRPDSYEKLFF. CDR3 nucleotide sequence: TGTGCCAGCAGCTCGGACAGGCCAGACTCCTATGAAAAACTGTTTTTT.